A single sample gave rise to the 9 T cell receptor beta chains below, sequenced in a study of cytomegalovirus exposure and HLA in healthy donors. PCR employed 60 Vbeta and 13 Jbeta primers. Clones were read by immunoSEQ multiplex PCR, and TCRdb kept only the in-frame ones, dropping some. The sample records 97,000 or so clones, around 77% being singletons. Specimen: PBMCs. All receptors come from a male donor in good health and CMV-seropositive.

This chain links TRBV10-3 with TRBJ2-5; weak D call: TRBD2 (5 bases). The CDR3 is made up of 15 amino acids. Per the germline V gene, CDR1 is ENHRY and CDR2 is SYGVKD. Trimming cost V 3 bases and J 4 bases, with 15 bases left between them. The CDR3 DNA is TGTGCCATCAGTGATAGTCAGGCCACTAGAGAGACCCAGTACTTC. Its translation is CAISDSQATRETQYF.

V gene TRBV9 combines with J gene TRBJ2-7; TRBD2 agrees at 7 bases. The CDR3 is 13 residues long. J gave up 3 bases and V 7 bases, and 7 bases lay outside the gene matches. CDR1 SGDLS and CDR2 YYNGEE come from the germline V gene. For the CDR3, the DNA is TGTGCCAGCTCTCCGGGGGGAGACTACGAGCAGTACTTC. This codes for CASSPGGDYEQYF.

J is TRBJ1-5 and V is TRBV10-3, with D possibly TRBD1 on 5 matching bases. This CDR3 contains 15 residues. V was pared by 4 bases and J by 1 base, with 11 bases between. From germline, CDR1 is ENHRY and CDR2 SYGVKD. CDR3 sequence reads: CAISVGQGSNQPQHF. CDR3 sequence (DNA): TGTGCCATCAGTGTTGGGCAGGGAAGCAATCAGCCCCAGCATTTT.

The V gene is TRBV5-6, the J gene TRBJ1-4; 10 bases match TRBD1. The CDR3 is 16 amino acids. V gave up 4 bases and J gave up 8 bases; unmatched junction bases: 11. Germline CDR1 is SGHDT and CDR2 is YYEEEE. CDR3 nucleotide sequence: TGTGCCAGCAGCGTCGGGACAGGGGTCCTTGGGGAAAAACTGTTTTTT. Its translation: CASSVGTGVLGEKLFF. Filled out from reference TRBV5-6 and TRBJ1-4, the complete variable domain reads DAGVTQSPTHLIKTRGQQVTLRCSPKSGHDTVSWYQQALGQGPQFIFQYYEEEERQRGNFPDRFSGHQFPNYSSELNVNALLLGDSALYLCASSVGTGVLGEKLFFGSGTQLSVL.

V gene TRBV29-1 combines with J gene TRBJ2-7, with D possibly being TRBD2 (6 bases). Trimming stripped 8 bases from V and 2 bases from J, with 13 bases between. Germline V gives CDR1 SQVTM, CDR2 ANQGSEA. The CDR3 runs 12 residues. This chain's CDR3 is CSTESGAYEQYF. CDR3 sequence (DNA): TGCAGCACAGAATCGGGGGCCTACGAGCAGTACTTC.

The chain's CDR3 is CASRLGLAGEQYF. The CDR3, as DNA: TGTGCAAGTCGCTTAGGGCTAGCGGGCGAGCAGTACTTC. This rearrangement joins TRBV12-2 to TRBJ2-7; the D segment call TRBD2 is taken from the table without a DNA check. TRBV12-2 is a pseudogene. This CDR3 is built from 13 residues.

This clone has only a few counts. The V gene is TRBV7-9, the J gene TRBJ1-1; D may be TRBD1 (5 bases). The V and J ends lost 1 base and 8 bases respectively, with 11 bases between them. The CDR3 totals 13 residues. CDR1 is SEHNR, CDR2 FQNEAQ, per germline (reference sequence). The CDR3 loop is CASSLVGVGEAFF. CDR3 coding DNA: TGTGCCAGCAGCTTAGTAGGGGTAGGCGAAGCTTTCTTT. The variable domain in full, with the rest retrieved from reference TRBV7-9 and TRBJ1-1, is DTGVSQNPRHKITKRGQNVTFRCDPISEHNRLYWYRQTLGQGPEFLTYFQNEAQLEKSRLLSDRFSAERPKGSFSTLEIQRTEQGDSAMYLCASSLVGVGEAFFGQGTRLTVV.

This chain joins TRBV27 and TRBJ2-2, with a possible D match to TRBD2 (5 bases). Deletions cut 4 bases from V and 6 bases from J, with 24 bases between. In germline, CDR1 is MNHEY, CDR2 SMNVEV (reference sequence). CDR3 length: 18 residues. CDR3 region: CASSSTGNPYSGAGELFF. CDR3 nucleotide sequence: TGTGCCAGCAGTTCTACCGGGAATCCCTACTCTGGCGCCGGGGAGCTGTTTTTT.

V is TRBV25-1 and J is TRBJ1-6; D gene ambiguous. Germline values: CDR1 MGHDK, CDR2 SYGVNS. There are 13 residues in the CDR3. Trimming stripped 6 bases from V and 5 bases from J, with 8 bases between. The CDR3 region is CASRQSNNSPLHF. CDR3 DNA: TGTGCCAGCAGACAGTCCAATAATTCACCCCTCCACTTT.